Detailed here is one T cell receptor beta chain. Its cognate antigen is unknown. Punch biopsies of lesional scalp, plus peripheral blood, were taken from alopecia areata patients. RNA was extracted and reverse transcribed into cDNA as the sequencing template. Measured with immunoSEQ multiplex PCR; TCRdb has only the in-frame clones, and not every one. This sample yields over 9,000 clones, of which 67% are seen a single time; about 16% belongs to the top ten. The data derive from a study of CD8+ T cells in alopecia areata. The wider study: Dosing with tofacitinib proceeded for 6 to 18 months, followed by 6 months off drug.

Points from the study as a whole: Alphabeta T cells residing in normal skin are also sequenced in scalp samples.

Looked up from germline, CDR1 is SGHTA and CDR2 is FQGTGA. The CDR3 covers 13 residues. V lost 9 bases and J 2 bases, leaving 14 bases between the germline ends. The sequenced sample was skin. The rearrangement uses TRBV7-3 and TRBJ2-7; TRBD1 or TRBD2 may be the D gene (5 bases each). The source is a human donor with alopecia areata. The CDR3 DNA reads TGTGCCAGTCCCGAGGGGATCACCTACGAGCAGTACTTC. Amino acids: CASPEGITYEQYF.